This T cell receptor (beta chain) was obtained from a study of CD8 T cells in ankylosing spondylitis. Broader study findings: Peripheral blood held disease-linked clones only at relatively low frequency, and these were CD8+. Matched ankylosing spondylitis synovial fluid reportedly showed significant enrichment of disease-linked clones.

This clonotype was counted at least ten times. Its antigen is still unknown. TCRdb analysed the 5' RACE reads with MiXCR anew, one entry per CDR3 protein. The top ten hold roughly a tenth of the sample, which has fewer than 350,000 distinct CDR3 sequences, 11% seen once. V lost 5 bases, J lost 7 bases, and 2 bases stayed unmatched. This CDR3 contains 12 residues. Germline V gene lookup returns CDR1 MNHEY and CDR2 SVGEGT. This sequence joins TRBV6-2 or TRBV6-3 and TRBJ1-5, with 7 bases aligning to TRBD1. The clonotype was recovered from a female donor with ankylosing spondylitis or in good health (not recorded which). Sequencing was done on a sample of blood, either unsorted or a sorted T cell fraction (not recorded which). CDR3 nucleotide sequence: TGTGCCAGCAGTGCACAGGGGCAGCCCCAGCATTTT. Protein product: CASSAQGQPQHF.